Listed below are T cell receptor beta chains from one sample, sequenced in a study of T cell responses to AZD1222 COVID-19 vaccine. Sequencing used immunoSEQ multiplex PCR; TCRdb keeps in-frame clones, though not all of them. The sample holds about 75,000 clones, around 86% seen once. The input for sequencing was peripheral blood, taken 28 days after the second AZD1222 dose. These receptors all stem from an adult who received the AZD1222 COVID-19 vaccine. CDR3s include the opening cysteine and the closing phenylalanine or tryptophan. D genes are given only for firm matches. A clone size is listed for some rows: how often the clone was seen (once, few, many), or a class if it is expanded.

TRBJ2-7 - - TRBV10-3 CAISPRDDEQYF TGTGCCATCAGCCCCAGGGACGACGAGCAGTACTTC
TRBJ1-1 - - TRBV3-1/TRBV3-2 CASSLPGDTEAFF TGTGCCAGCAGCCTACCAGGCGATACTGAGGCTTTCTTT
TRBJ1-3 - - TRBV30 CAWSVRQGHLSGNTIYF TGTGCCTGGAGTGTACGGCAAGGACATCTCTCTGGAAACACCATATATTTT
TRBJ1-5 - - TRBV7-9 CASSPTGQQPQHF TGTGCCAGCAGCCCAACGGGCCAACAGCCCCAGCATTTT
TRBJ2-1 - TRBD2 TRBV6-4 CASSVSGGANEQFF TGTGCCAGCAGTGTTAGCGGGGGGGCCAATGAGCAGTTCTTC
TRBJ2-7 - TRBD2 TRBV7-6 CASSSVAGGLYEQYF TGTGCCAGCAGCTCCGTAGCGGGGGGTCTCTACGAGCAGTACTTC
TRBJ2-2 - TRBD1 TRBV4-1 CASSRGQGYDGELFF TGCGCCAGCAGCCGAGGACAGGGGTACGACGGGGAGCTGTTTTTT
TRBJ1-1 once - TRBV5-1 CASSPESIPGTETFF TGCGCCAGCAGCCCTGAATCTATCCCGGGCACTGAAACTTTCTTT
TRBJ1-2 - TRBD1 TRBV7-9 CASSFAGTGRSRGYTF TGTGCCAGCAGCTTCGCCGGGACAGGGAGGAGCAGGGGCTACACCTTC
TRBJ1-6 - - TRBV7-3 CASSLGQNSPLHF TGTGCCAGCAGCTTAGGACAGAACTCACCCCTCCACTTT
TRBJ2-7 - - TRBV6-2/TRBV6-3 CASSYVRGYEQYF TGTGCCAGCAGTTACGTCCGAGGCTACGAGCAGTACTTC
TRBJ2-1 - - TRBV5-4 CASSLWGGVYNEQFF TGTGCCAGCAGCTTGTGGGGCGGGGTCTACAATGAGCAGTTCTTC
TRBJ1-2 - - TRBV4-2 CASSQVGLNQARYTF TGTGCCAGCAGCCAAGTGGGCCTGAACCAGGCGCGCTACACCTTC
TRBJ2-7 - - TRBV28 CASSLGGTYEQYF TGTGCCAGCAGTTTGGGCGGGACCTACGAGCAGTACTTC
TRBJ1-5 few - TRBV21-1 CASSKSPPGTSLLNPNQPQHF TGTGCCAGCAGCAAAAGCCCCCCGGGGACATCTCTTCTTAATCCCAATCAGCCCCAGCATTTT
TRBJ2-7 - TRBD1 TRBV5-5 CASYRTGTYEQYF TGTGCCAGCTACCGGACAGGGACCTACGAGCAGTACTTC
TRBJ1-3 once TRBD1 TRBV5-4 CASSLQGVDSGNTIYF TGTGCCAGCAGTTTACAGGGGGTCGACTCTGGAAACACCATATATTTT
TRBJ1-1 - - TRBV19 CASIEGGLNTEAFF TGTGCCAGTATAGAGGGTGGTTTGAACACTGAAGCTTTCTTT
TRBJ2-3 once TRBD2 TRBV7-6 CASSFSGGATTDTQYF TGTGCCAGCAGCTTCAGCGGGGGGGCAACGACAGATACGCAGTATTTT
TRBJ2-3 - TRBD1 TRBV6-5 CASRTGTGSTDTQYF TGTGCCAGCAGGACCGGGACAGGCAGCACAGATACGCAGTATTTT
TRBJ1-4 - - TRBV12-3/TRBV12-4 CASSFAGKLFF TGTGCCAGCAGTTTTGCTGGGAAACTGTTTTTT
TRBJ2-5 - - TRBV7-2 CASSSTREETQYF TGTGCCAGCAGCTCCACCAGGGAAGAGACCCAGTACTTC
TRBJ1-4 - - TRBV7-9 CASSPRGNNEKLFF TGTGCCAGCAGCCCCCGGGGGAATAATGAAAAACTGTTTTTT
TRBJ2-7 - - TRBV7-8 CASSAGSGPYEQYF TGTGCCAGCAGCGCCGGGTCCGGGCCCTACGAGCAGTACTTC
TRBJ1-5 - - TRBV5-3 CARSTIPPRRPREVQPQHF TGTGCCAGAAGCACTATCCCCCCACGTAGGCCCAGGGAGGTTCAGCCCCAGCATTTT
TRBJ1-2 - - TRBV27 CASSLLGHSGDGYTF TGTGCCAGCAGTTTATTAGGCCACTCGGGGGATGGCTACACCTTC